The 26 T cell receptor beta chains below were found in one sample sequenced in a study of shared clonotypes between healthy human individuals. This table comes from immunoSEQ multiplex PCR, and its TCRdb copy is limited to in-frame clones, with some not included. The data hold around 990,000 clones, with approximately 75% observed a single time. The source material was memory CD4+ T cells from PBMCs. Indicated subset: CD45RA-negative fraction. Receptor source: a man between 18 and 29 years old in good health. Some clones in this sample may be carry-over from other donors' samples.

V is TRBV27 and J is TRBJ2-3, with D possibly being TRBD2 (6 bases). Germline-derived CDR1 and CDR2 are MNHEY and SMNVEV (reference sequence). V was trimmed by 4 bases and J by 1 base, leaving 21 bases between them. The CDR3 runs 18 residues. The CDR3 protein is CASSSSGVWRERTDTQYF. Written as DNA, the CDR3 is TGTGCCAGCAGTTCCTCGGGCGTCTGGAGGGAACGCACAGATACGCAGTATTTT.

Of note for this clone: The same CDR3 can be traced to other DNA sequences in this sample. The rearrangement links TRBV5-1 to TRBJ2-5; 12 nucleotides align to TRBD1. Germline V gene lookup returns CDR1 SGHRS and CDR2 YFSETQ. V shed 0 bases, J shed 5 bases, and the junction held 5 bases outside the gene matches. This CDR3 has 16 residues. CDR3 loop: CASSLAGTGGGETQYF. CDR3 nucleotide sequence: TGCGCCAGCAGCTTGGCCGGGACAGGGGGCGGGGAGACCCAGTACTTC.

The CDR3 spells CASSPGGAGISGANVLTF. CDR3 DNA: TGTGCCAGCTCCCCGGGGGGTGCCGGTATTTCTGGGGCCAACGTCCTGACTTTC. This sequence joins TRBV18 and TRBJ2-6; TRBD2 matches at 7 bases. Germline V lookup: CDR1 KGHSH, CDR2 LQKENI. V lost 6 bases and J lost 1; bases outside the gene matches: 12. The CDR3 runs to 18 residues. The full variable domain, in which reference TRBV18 and TRBJ2-6 provide the parts outside the CDR3, is NAGVMQNPRHLVRRRGQEARLRCSPMKGHSHVYWYRQLPEEGLKFMVYLQKENIIDESGMPKERFSAEFPKEGPSILRIQQVVRGDSAAYFCASSPGGAGISGANVLTFGAGSRLTVL.

This clone was counted a few times. Within the sample, other DNA sequences also encode this same CDR3. V is TRBV7-3 and J is TRBJ1-1, with a weak D call TRBD1 (6 bases). CDR3 length equals 14 residues. Germline lookup yields CDR1 SGHTA and CDR2 FQGTGA. Trimming shortened V by 2 bases and J by 4 bases, and 11 bases separated the two germline ends. The CDR3 nucleotides read TGTGCCAGCAGCTTAGGAGGCAGGGGCACTGAAGCTTTCTTT. Amino acids: CASSLGGRGTEAFF.

Only a few counts were recorded for this clone. J is TRBJ1-2 and V is TRBV28, with D possibly TRBD1 on 6 matching bases. Trimming removed 1 base from V and 7 bases from J, with 10 bases in between. The V gene's germline CDR1 is MDHEN and CDR2 SYDVKM. This CDR3 contains 13 residues. The CDR3 DNA sequence: TGTGCCAGCAGTTTATTTCGGGGGGCTGGCTACACCTTC. Its protein product is CASSLFRGAGYTF.

The table lists this clone with a few counts. The CDR3 protein is CASSDPGTGGARYTEAFF. The CDR3, as DNA: TGTGCCAGCAGCGATCCCGGGACAGGGGGCGCGAGATACACTGAAGCTTTCTTT. This rearrangement joins TRBV11-2 to TRBJ1-1; 12 nucleotides align to TRBD1. V lost 5 bases, J lost 3 bases, and 13 bases stayed unmatched. Germline-derived CDR1 and CDR2 are SGHAT and FQNNGV. The CDR3 totals 18 residues.

This chain uses TRBV18 with TRBJ2-3, with TRBD1 identical over 9 bases. CDR1 and CDR2 from the germline V gene are KGHSH and LQKENI. V lost 5 bases, J lost 5 bases, and 11 bases stayed unmatched. The CDR3 loop spans 16 amino acids. CDR3 protein: CASSTLDRGVGDTQYF. CDR3 in DNA: TGTGCCAGCTCAACTCTCGACAGGGGGGTTGGAGATACGCAGTATTTT. Combining the CDR3 with reference TRBV18 and TRBJ2-3 gives the whole variable domain NAGVMQNPRHLVRRRGQEARLRCSPMKGHSHVYWYRQLPEEGLKFMVYLQKENIIDESGMPKERFSAEFPKEGPSILRIQQVVRGDSAAYFCASSTLDRGVGDTQYFGPGTRLTVL.

The genes are TRBV5-1 and TRBJ2-5; 9 bases fit TRBD1. The assigned J gene may be wrong: the sequence end matches TRBJ2-7 better. Germline V gives CDR1 SGHRS, CDR2 YFSETQ. The CDR3 loop spans 14 amino acids. CDR3 nucleotide sequence: TGCGCCAGCAGCTTCCTGGACAGGGGCTACGAGCAGTACTTC. This encodes CASSFLDRGYEQYF.

The J gene is TRBJ2-3, the V gene TRBV28; D is possibly TRBD1 (5 bases). The CDR3 spans 13 residues. V was cut by 8 bases and J by 6 bases, with 15 bases left in between. Per the germline V gene, CDR1 is MDHEN and CDR2 is SYDVKM. CDR3 DNA: TGTGCCAGCGTCAGGCAGGGATGGGATACGCAGTATTTT. Protein sequence: CASVRQGWDTQYF.

The rearrangement uses TRBV27 and TRBJ2-2, with 7 bases identical to TRBD2. The J segment lost 0 bases and the V segment lost 6 bases, leaving 7 bases of the junction unmatched. CDR1 and CDR2 from the germline V gene are MNHEY and SMNVEV (reference sequence). The CDR3 totals 16 residues. CDR3 region: CASRGGGRANTGELFF. The CDR3 DNA sequence: TGTGCCAGCAGGGGCGGGGGACGGGCGAACACCGGGGAGCTGTTTTTT.

The chain employs TRBV7-3 and TRBJ2-7; tentative D call: TRBD1 (6 bases). Germline values: CDR1 SGHTA, CDR2 FQGTGA. The CDR3 contains 13 residues. Trimming took off 5 bases at V and 7 bases at J, with 15 bases between the two ends. The CDR3 coding sequence is TGTGCCAGCAGCCCAGGGGTTCTTCGGGAGCAGTACTTC. Amino acids: CASSPGVLREQYF.

There are a few counts of this clone. The J gene is TRBJ1-4, the V gene TRBV29-1, with 8 nucleotides matching TRBD1. Losses at the gene ends were 3 bases for V and 8 bases for J; bases not matched to a gene: 5. In germline, CDR1 is SQVTM, CDR2 ANQGSEA. This CDR3 has 13 amino acids. The chain's CDR3 is CSVDGQGGEKLFF. The CDR3, as DNA: TGCAGCGTTGACGGACAGGGAGGGGAAAAACTGTTTTTT. The full variable domain, with the rest looked up from reference TRBV29-1 and TRBJ1-4, is SAVISQKPSRDICQRGTSLTIQCQVDSQVTMMFWYRQQPGQSLTLIATANQGSEATYESGFVIDKFPISRPNLTFSTLTVSNMSPEDSSIYLCSVDGQGGEKLFFGSGTQLSVL.

In nucleotides, the CDR3 is TGTGCCAGCAGCGTGGGAGGGGCCACGGAGACCCAGTACTTC. Protein: CASSVGGATETQYF. This sequence joins TRBV9 and TRBJ2-5; 7 bases are a match to TRBD2. Germline lookup yields CDR1 SGDLS and CDR2 YYNGEE. CDR3 size: 14 residues. Trimming cost V 2 bases and J 5 bases; bases outside gene matches: 6. Full variable domain (missing parts from reference TRBV9 and TRBJ2-5): DSGVTQTPKHLITATGQRVTLRCSPRSGDLSVYWYQQSLDQGLQFLIQYYNGEERAKGNILERFSAQQFPDLHSELNLSSLELGDSALYFCASSVGGATETQYFGPGTRLLVL.

The chain has TRBV5-1 and TRBJ2-7, with a tentative D call TRBD2 (6 bases). This CDR3 is 13 amino acids long. Per the germline V gene, CDR1 is SGHRS and CDR2 is YFSETQ. V was clipped by 6 bases and J by 5 bases, with 15 bases between them. The CDR3: CASKLGEANEQYF. CDR3 bases: TGCGCCAGCAAGCTGGGGGAGGCGAACGAGCAGTACTTC.

Worth noting for this clone: This CDR3 is missing its conserved last phenylalanine or tryptophan, likely due to a read error. V and J are TRBV2 and TRBJ2-7, with D unresolved. The CDR3 spans 14 residues. V lost 6 bases, J lost 1 base, and 13 bases lay in between. Germline values: CDR1 SNHLY, CDR2 FYNNEI. In DNA, the CDR3 is TGTGCCAGCAGAACTGAGTCTCGGTCCTACGAGCAGTACCTC. As protein: CASRTESRSYEQYL.

The chain has TRBV6-1 and TRBJ1-5; 7 bases agree with TRBD1. CDR3 size: 13 residues. Per the germline V gene, CDR1 is MNHNS and CDR2 is SASEGT. Trimming at V came to 2 bases and at J to 9 bases, leaving 4 bases not matched to a gene. The CDR3 is CASSELPGGPQHF. In DNA form, the CDR3 reads TGTGCCAGCAGTGAACTCCCAGGGGGGCCCCAGCATTTT.

The chain has TRBV6-6 and TRBJ2-2, with 7 nucleotides matching TRBD2. The J segment lost 5 bases and the V segment lost 4 bases, leaving 7 bases of the junction unmatched. Germline values: CDR1 MNHNY, CDR2 SVGAGI (reference sequence). This CDR3 region has 15 residues. In nucleotides, the CDR3 is TGTGCCAGCAGTTCTCAGGGAGGGGAGACCGGGGAGCTGTTTTTT. Its translation: CASSSQGGETGELFF.

This clone has only one observation. CDR3 in amino acids: CASSVGLETGRYNEQFF. Here the CDR3 DNA reads TGTGCCAGCAGCGTAGGGTTGGAGACCGGGAGGTACAATGAGCAGTTCTTC. The chain links TRBV9 to TRBJ2-1; 7 nucleotides line up with TRBD2. CDR1 is SGDLS and CDR2 is YYNGEE in the germline V gene. The V and J ends lost 0 bases and 4 bases, in that order; junction bases with no gene match: 10. The CDR3 has 17 amino acids. The whole variable domain, filled in from reference TRBV9 and TRBJ2-1, reads DSGVTQTPKHLITATGQRVTLRCSPRSGDLSVYWYQQSLDQGLQFLIQYYNGEERAKGNILERFSAQQFPDLHSELNLSSLELGDSALYFCASSVGLETGRYNEQFFGPGTRLTVL.

The genes are TRBV5-4 and TRBJ2-5; 8 bases fit TRBD1. Trimming removed 4 bases from V and 1 base from J; junction bases left unmatched: 12. This CDR3 contains 17 residues. The germline gives CDR1 SGHNT, CDR2 YYREEE (reference sequence). The CDR3 reads CASSPRVWGQAQETQYF. The CDR3 DNA reads as TGTGCCAGCAGCCCCCGGGTATGGGGACAGGCCCAAGAGACCCAGTACTTC.

V is TRBV6-9 and J is TRBJ1-2; unclear D gene. V was pared by 10 bases and J by 2 bases, with 17 bases between. The CDR3 spans 14 residues. CDR1 MNHGY and CDR2 SVAAGI come from the germline V gene. For the CDR3, the DNA is TGTGCCAAGCTCGAGGAGGGAGGGAACTATGGCTACACCTTC. It codes for CAKLEEGGNYGYTF.

The rearrangement links TRBV5-1 to TRBJ2-7; D possibly corresponds to TRBD1 (7 bases). Between the trimmed V and J ends, which lost 4 bases and 4 bases, there was a span of 15 bases. The CDR3 is 14 amino acids. The germline V gene encodes CDR1 SGHRS and CDR2 YFSETQ. The CDR3 loop reads CASSDAGGKYEQYF. The CDR3 DNA follows: TGCGCCAGCAGCGACGCAGGGGGGAAATACGAGCAGTACTTC.

This chain joins TRBV5-1 and TRBJ1-4; 7 nucleotides align to TRBD1. The CDR3 contains 14 residues. V was clipped by 5 bases and J by 2 bases; unmatched bases: 3. Germline V lookup: CDR1 SGHRS, CDR2 YFSETQ. Here the CDR3 reads CASRGQATNEKLFF. In DNA form, the CDR3 reads TGCGCCAGCAGAGGACAGGCGACTAATGAAAAACTGTTTTTT.

The CDR3 DNA follows: TGTGCCAGCTCCGGGACAGGCGACAACGAGCAGTACTTC. The encoded protein is CASSGTGDNEQYF. V and J are TRBV18 and TRBJ2-7; TRBD1 matches 8 bases. This CDR3 comprises 13 residues. Unmatched junction bases numbered 6, after V lost 6 bases and J lost 5 bases. The germline CDR1 and CDR2 sequences are KGHSH and LQKENI.

The chain combines TRBV9 with TRBJ2-5, with TRBD2 matching over 8 bases. Germline V CDR1 and CDR2: SGDLS, YYNGEE. The CDR3 extends over 15 amino acids. The J segment lost 3 bases and the V segment lost 2 bases, leaving 6 bases of the junction unmatched. As DNA, the CDR3 is TGTGCCAGCAGCGTGGAGGGACTAGGCGAAGAGACCCAGTACTTC. Translation gives CASSVEGLGEETQYF. Full variable domain (outside the CDR3, taken from reference TRBV9 and TRBJ2-5): DSGVTQTPKHLITATGQRVTLRCSPRSGDLSVYWYQQSLDQGLQFLIQYYNGEERAKGNILERFSAQQFPDLHSELNLSSLELGDSALYFCASSVEGLGEETQYFGPGTRLLVL.

The chain employs TRBV6-6 and TRBJ2-7; D is perhaps TRBD2 (6 bases). The length of the CDR3 is 13 residues. CDR1 and CDR2 (germline): MNHNY, SVGAGI (reference sequence). The germline V and J ends were trimmed by 8 bases and 7 bases, with 18 bases remaining between them. CDR3 region: CASGREVVWEQYF. CDR3 in DNA: TGTGCCAGCGGCAGGGAGGTTGTGTGGGAGCAGTACTTC.

The rearrangement joins TRBV25-1 to TRBJ2-2; D may correspond to TRBD1 or TRBD2 (5 bases each). Trimming took 3 bases from V and 7 from J, leaving 12 bases between them. The germline V gene encodes CDR1 MGHDK and CDR2 SYGVNS. This CDR3 spans 14 amino acids. CDR3 DNA: TGTGCCAGCAGTGAGTTACAGGCGGGCGGGGAGCTGTTTTTT. Amino acid sequence: CASSELQAGGELFF.